This T cell receptor (beta chain) appears in the sequencing data of a study of prognosis after radiotherapy for stage I lung cancer. Points from the study as a whole: Among patients who developed distant metastases, Shannon entropy after stereotactic body radiation therapy was lower.

This CDR3 spans 13 amino acids. Per the germline V gene, CDR1 is SEHNR and CDR2 is FQNEAQ (reference sequence). Trimming took 3 bases from V and 1 from J, leaving 6 bases between them. Genomic DNA provided the template from which TCR beta CDR3 was amplified by two-round multiplex PCR. The use of primers specific to each TRBV and TRBJ gene characterized first-round PCR. TCRdb passed the multiplex PCR reads through MiXCR, listing each CDR3 protein once. Here the sample spans about 26,000 distinct CDR3 sequences, roughly 30% being singletons. Blood was drawn (approximately 6 milliliters of peripheral blood) at each of two time points. This clonotype was seen many times. The antigen remains unidentified.

This clonotype originated in a donor over 45 with non-small cell lung cancer. Sequenced material: PBMCs, taken before or after stereotactic body radiation therapy (not recorded which). V usage is TRBV7-9 and J usage is TRBJ1-1, with unresolved D. CDR3 nucleotides: TGTGCCAGCAGCTTCCAGGAGAACACTGAAGCTTTCTTT. The encoded protein is CASSFQENTEAFF. The variable domain in full, with the rest retrieved from reference TRBV7-9 and TRBJ1-1, is DTGVSQNPRHKITKRGQNVTFRCDPISEHNRLYWYRQTLGQGPEFLTYFQNEAQLEKSRLLSDRFSAERPKGSFSTLEIQRTEQGDSAMYLCASSFQENTEAFFGQGTRLTVV.